The clone carrying this T cell receptor (beta chain) was counted between two and nine times. Via MiXCR, TCRdb re-called the 5' RACE reads, giving one row per CDR3 protein. This table has 200,000 to 250,000 distinct CDR3 sequences, roughly 14% appearing once. CDR3 size: 12 residues. Trimming stripped 3 bases from V and 7 bases from J, with 11 bases between. CDR1 is DFQATT and CDR2 is SNEGSKA in the germline V gene (reference sequence). These data come from a study of T-cell memory formation after mild COVID-19. The sequenced sample was PBMCs or a T cell subset sorted from them (not recorded which). The chain is built from TRBV20-1 and TRBJ2-3; D possibly corresponds to TRBD2 (6 bases). This clonotype was sampled from an adult woman who had mild COVID-19 (a few samples of this study predate the infection). Cell type and time point are not known. CDR3 coding DNA: TGCAGTGCTAGCGGGAGCGGATATACGCAGTATTTT. It is translated as CSASGSGYTQYF.